Sequencing of this T cell receptor beta chain was carried out in a study of control samples from healthy donors and cancer patients. This CDR3 region has 15 residues. Trimming shortened V by 1 base and J by 0 bases, and 7 bases separated the two germline ends. Germline V gives CDR1 KGHDR, CDR2 SFDVKD. Data came from immunoSEQ multiplex PCR; TCRdb stores just in-frame clones and leaves some out. The table lists about 140,000 clones, approximately 90% of them singletons. This receptor was taken from a young woman in good health. Sequencing input: blood. The chain employs TRBV24-1 and TRBJ2-3; D remains unclear. The CDR3 spells CATSDFGPSTDTQYF. The CDR3 DNA follows: TGTGCCACCAGTGATTTCGGACCGAGCACAGATACGCAGTATTTT.